The entry below gives a single TCR beta chain sequence along with its context. The antigen is unknown. Germline CDR1 reads SGDLS; CDR2 reads YYNGEE. The CDR3 has 16 amino acids. The V end lost 2 bases, the J end lost 2 bases, and 13 bases lay between the germline ends. Though nominally healthy at sampling, donors likely had unrecorded immune exposures. Primers for the PCR totalled 60 Vbeta and 13 Jbeta. TCRdb's table, derived via immunoSEQ multiplex PCR, lists solely in-frame clones and lacks some. The profile shows about 93,000 clones, around 81% of them singletons. This sample is drawn from a study of cytomegalovirus exposure and HLA in healthy donors. Study-wide results and limits: TCR beta chains numbering about 160 were designated cytomegalovirus-associated. Presence/absence analyses assumed roughly uniform sequencing depth across donors, which may not hold.

This clonotype was sampled from a man younger than 40 in good health and CMV-seronegative. The chain joins TRBV9 to TRBJ2-2; D possibly corresponds to TRBD1 (6 bases). Sequenced sample: PBMCs. CDR3 protein: CASSVRDTENTGELFF. In DNA form, the CDR3 reads TGTGCCAGCAGCGTCCGGGACACGGAAAACACCGGGGAGCTGTTTTTT.